The clone carrying this TCR delta chain showed up just a few times. The protein recorded in TCRdb matches a much larger clone and deviates from this DNA's translation at residue 12, suggesting a read error; the protein here is obtained by translating the DNA. TCRdb redid clone calling on the multiplex PCR reads using CATT. The table records 90,000 to 95,000 delta-chain clones, approximately 1% of them present only once. Bulk repertoires came from Vgamma9/Vdelta2+ or Vdelta2-negative gammadelta T cells flow-sorted from PBMC. This CDR3 spans 18 amino acids. Trimming removed 3 bases from V and 3 bases from J; junction bases left unmatched: 15. CDR1 TSWWSYY and CDR2 QGS come from the germline V gene. This sample is part of a study of γδ T cells in repeated Plasmodium falciparum infection. Study background: Malian gammadelta TCRs were studied during no-transmission periods and across acute malaria episodes.

The rearrangement joins TRDV1 to TRDJ1; 8 bases agree with TRDD3. The source of this sequence is a pool of human donors (malaria-infected and uninfected, not separated). Sequencing was done on a sample of gamma-delta T cells from blood. CDR3 in DNA: TGTGCTCTTGGGGATGGTAGGGGACGGGGGATATCCCCCGATAAACTCATCTTT. Its protein product is CALGDGRGRGISPDKLIF.